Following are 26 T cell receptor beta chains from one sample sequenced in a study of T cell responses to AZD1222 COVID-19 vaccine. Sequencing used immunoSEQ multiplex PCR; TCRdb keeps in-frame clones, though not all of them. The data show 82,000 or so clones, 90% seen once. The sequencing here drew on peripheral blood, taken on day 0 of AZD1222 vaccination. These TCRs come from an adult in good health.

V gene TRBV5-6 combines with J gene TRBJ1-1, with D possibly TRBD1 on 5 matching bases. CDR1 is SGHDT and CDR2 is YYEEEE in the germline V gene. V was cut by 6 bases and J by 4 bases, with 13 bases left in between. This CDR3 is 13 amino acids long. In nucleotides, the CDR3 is TGTGCCAGCACCCGGCGGGGGGGCACTGAAGCTTTCTTT. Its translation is CASTRRGGTEAFF.

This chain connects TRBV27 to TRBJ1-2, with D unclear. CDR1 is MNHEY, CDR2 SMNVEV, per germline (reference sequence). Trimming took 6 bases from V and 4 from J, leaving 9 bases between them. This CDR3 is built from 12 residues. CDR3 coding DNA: TGTGCCAGCAGGGAATCGATCTATGGCTACACCTTC. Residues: CASRESIYGYTF.

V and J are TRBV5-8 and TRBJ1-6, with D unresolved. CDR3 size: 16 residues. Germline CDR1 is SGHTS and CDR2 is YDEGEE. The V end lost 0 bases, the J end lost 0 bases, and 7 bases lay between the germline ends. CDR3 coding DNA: TGTGCCAGCAGCTTGGGGTGGAACTCCTATAATTCACCCCTCCACTTT. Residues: CASSLGWNSYNSPLHF.

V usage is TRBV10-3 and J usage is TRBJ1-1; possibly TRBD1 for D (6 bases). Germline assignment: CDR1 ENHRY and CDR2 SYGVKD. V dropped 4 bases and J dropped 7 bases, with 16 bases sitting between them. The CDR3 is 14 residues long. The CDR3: CAISGRQATLEAFF. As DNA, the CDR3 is TGTGCCATCAGTGGGCGACAGGCGACTCTTGAAGCTTTCTTT.

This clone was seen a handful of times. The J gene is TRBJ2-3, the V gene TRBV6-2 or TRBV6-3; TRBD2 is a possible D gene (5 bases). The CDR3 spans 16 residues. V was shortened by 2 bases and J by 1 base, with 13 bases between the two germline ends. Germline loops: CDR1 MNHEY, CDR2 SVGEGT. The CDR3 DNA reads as TGTGCCAGCAGTTACGTCCCCGGGGAACGCACAGATACGCAGTATTTT. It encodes CASSYVPGERTDTQYF.

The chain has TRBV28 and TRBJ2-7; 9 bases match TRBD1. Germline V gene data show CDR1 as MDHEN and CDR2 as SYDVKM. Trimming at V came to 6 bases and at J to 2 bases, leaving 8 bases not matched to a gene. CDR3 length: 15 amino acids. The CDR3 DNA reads TGTGCCAGCAGCCTGACAGGGGGTATGGCCTACGAGCAGTACTTC. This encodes CASSLTGGMAYEQYF.

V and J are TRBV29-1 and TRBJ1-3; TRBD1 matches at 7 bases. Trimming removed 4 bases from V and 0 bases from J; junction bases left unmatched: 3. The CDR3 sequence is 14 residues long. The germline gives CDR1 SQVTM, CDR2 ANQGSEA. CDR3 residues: CSVVGTASGNTIYF. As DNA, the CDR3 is TGCAGCGTTGTAGGGACAGCCTCTGGAAACACCATATATTTT.

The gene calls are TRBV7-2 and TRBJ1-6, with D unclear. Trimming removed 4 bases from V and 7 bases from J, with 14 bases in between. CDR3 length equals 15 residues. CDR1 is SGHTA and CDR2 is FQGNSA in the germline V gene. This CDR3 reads CASSSTTLTNSPLHF. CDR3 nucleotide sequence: TGTGCCAGCAGCTCGACGACACTGACCAATTCACCCCTCCACTTT.

The CDR3 sequence: CASSFMESKFF. The CDR3 DNA sequence: TGTGCCAGCAGTTTCATGGAGAGCAAGTTCTTC. This chain connects TRBV28 to TRBJ2-1; no firm D call. Germline CDR1 and CDR2: MDHEN and SYDVKM. V was trimmed by 3 bases and J by 14 bases, leaving 11 bases between them. CDR3 length: 11 residues. Drawing the rest from reference TRBV28 and TRBJ2-1, the complete variable domain is DVKVTQSSRYLVKRTGEKVFLECVQDMDHENMFWYRQDPGLGLRLIYFSYDVKMKEKGDIPEGYSVSREKKERFSLILESASTNQTSMYLCASSFMESKFFGPGTRLTVL.

The CDR3 DNA sequence: TGTGCCAGCAGCCCGGGACTTCAAGACAATGAAAAACTGTTTTTT. This translates into CASSPGLQDNEKLFF. The V and J genes are TRBV9 and TRBJ1-4; a weak D match, TRBD1 (5 bases). CDR3 length: 15 residues. Trimming pared 4 bases from V and 5 bases from J, leaving 15 bases between. Germline V gives CDR1 SGDLS, CDR2 YYNGEE.

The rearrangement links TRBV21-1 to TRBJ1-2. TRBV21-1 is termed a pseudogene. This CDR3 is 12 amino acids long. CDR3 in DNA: TGTGCCAGCAGCAGGCGGGGTGATGGCTACACCTTC. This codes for CASSRRGDGYTF.

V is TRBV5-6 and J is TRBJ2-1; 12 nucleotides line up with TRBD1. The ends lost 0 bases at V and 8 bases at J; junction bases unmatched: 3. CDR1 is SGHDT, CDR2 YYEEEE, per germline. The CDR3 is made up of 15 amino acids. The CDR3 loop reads CASSLEGTGGHEQFF. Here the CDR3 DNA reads TGTGCCAGCAGCTTGGAGGGGACAGGGGGCCATGAGCAGTTCTTC. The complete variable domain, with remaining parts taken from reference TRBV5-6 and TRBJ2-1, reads DAGVTQSPTHLIKTRGQQVTLRCSPKSGHDTVSWYQQALGQGPQFIFQYYEEEERQRGNFPDRFSGHQFPNYSSELNVNALLLGDSALYLCASSLEGTGGHEQFFGPGTRLTVL.

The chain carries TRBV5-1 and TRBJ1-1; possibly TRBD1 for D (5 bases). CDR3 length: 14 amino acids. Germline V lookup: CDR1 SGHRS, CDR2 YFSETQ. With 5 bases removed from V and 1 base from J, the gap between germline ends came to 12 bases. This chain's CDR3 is CASRTVSGNTEAFF. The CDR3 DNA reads TGCGCCAGCAGGACAGTCTCGGGGAACACTGAAGCTTTCTTT.

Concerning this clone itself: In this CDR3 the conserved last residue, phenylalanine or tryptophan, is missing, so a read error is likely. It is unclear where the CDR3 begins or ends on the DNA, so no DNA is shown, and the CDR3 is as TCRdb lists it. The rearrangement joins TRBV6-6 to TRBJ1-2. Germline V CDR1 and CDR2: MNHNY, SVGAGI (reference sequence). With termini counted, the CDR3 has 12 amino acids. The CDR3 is CASSYSGTPTVV.

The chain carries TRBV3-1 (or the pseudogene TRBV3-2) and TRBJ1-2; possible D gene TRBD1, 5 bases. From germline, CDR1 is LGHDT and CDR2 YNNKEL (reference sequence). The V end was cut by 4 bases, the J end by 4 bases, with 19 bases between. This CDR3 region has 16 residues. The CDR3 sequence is CASSPRQTVPTYGYTF. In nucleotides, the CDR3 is TGTGCCAGCAGCCCCCGACAGACAGTTCCGACCTATGGCTACACCTTC.

CDR3 sequence (DNA): TGTGCCAGCAGTGAAGCGACAGCTTTCTCCTATAATTCACCCCTCCACTTT. Its translation is CASSEATAFSYNSPLHF. This chain uses TRBV6-1 with TRBJ1-6, with a possible D match to TRBD1 (5 bases). Germline lookup yields CDR1 MNHNS and CDR2 SASEGT. The ends were cut back, 0 bases at V and 0 bases at J, with 9 bases in the middle. The CDR3 runs 17 residues.

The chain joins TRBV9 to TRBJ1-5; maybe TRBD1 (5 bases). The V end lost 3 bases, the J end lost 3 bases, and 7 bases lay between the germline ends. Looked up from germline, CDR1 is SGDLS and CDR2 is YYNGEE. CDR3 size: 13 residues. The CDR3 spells CASSEGSNQPQHF. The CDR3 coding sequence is TGTGCCAGCAGCGAGGGGTCCAATCAGCCCCAGCATTTT.

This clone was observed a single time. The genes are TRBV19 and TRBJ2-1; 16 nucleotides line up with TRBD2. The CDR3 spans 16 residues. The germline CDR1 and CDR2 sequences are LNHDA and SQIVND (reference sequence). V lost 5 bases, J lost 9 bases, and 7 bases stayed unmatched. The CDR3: CASSPGTSGGAVEQFF. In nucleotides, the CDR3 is TGTGCCAGTAGTCCCGGGACTAGCGGGGGGGCCGTTGAGCAGTTCTTC.

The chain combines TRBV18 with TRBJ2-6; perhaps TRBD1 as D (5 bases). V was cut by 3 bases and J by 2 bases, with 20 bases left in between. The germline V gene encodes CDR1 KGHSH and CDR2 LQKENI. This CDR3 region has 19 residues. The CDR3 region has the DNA TGTGCCAGCTCACCGACTGGGCTATTTGTGACAGCTGGGGCCAACGTCCTGACTTTC. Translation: CASSPTGLFVTAGANVLTF.

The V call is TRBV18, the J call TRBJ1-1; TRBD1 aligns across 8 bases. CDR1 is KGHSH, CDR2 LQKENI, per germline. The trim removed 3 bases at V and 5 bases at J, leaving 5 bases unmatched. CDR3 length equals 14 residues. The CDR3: CASSPGRGHTEAFF. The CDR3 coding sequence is TGTGCCAGCTCACCGGGCAGGGGGCATACTGAAGCTTTCTTT.

CDR3 protein: CASSVNTEAFF. The CDR3 DNA follows: TGCGCCAGCAGCGTGAACACTGAAGCTTTCTTT. J is TRBJ1-1 and V is TRBV5-1; D gene ambiguous. The CDR3 extends over 11 amino acids. The V and J ends lost 4 bases and 0 bases respectively, with 1 base between them. CDR1 is SGHRS and CDR2 is YFSETQ in the germline V gene.

The CDR3 coding sequence is TGTGCCAGCAGCTCCTTCGGGCAGGCGAACACCGGGGAGCTGTTTTTT. Its translation is CASSSFGQANTGELFF. The J gene is TRBJ2-2, the V gene TRBV3-1 (or the pseudogene TRBV3-2); D remains ambiguous. Between the trimmed V and J ends, which lost 5 bases and 0 bases, there was a span of 13 bases. This CDR3 has 16 amino acids. Per germline, CDR1 LGHDT and CDR2 YNNKEL (reference sequence).

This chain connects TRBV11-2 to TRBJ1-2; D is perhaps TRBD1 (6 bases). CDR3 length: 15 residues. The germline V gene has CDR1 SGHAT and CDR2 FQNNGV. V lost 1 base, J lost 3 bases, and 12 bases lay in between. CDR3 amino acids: CASSLAGTSDYGYTF. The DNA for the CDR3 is TGTGCCAGCAGCTTAGCCGGGACAAGTGACTATGGCTACACCTTC.

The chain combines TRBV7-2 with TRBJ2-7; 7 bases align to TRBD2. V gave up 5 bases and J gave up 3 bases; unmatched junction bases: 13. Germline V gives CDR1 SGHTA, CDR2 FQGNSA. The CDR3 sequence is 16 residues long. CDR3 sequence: CASSTHAGGVYYEQYF. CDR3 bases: TGTGCCAGCAGCACCCATGCTGGGGGGGTATACTACGAGCAGTACTTC. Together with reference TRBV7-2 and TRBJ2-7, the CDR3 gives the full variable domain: GAGVSQSPSNKVTEKGKDVELRCDPISGHTALYWYRQSLGQGLEFLIYFQGNSAPDKSGLPSDRFSAERTGGSVSTLTIQRTQQEDSAVYLCASSTHAGGVYYEQYFGPGTRLTVT.

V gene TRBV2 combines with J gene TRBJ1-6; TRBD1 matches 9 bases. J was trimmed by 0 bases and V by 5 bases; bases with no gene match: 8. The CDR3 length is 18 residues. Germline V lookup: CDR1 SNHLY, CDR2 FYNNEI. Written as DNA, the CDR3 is TGTGCCAGCAGTTCCGGGACAGGGTTTAGCTCCTATAATTCACCCCTCCACTTT. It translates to CASSSGTGFSSYNSPLHF.

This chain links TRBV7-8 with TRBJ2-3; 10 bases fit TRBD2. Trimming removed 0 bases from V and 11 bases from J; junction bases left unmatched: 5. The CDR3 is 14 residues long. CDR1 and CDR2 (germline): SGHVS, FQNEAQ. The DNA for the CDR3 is TGTGCCAGCAGCTTAGCGAAGATAGCGGGGGGGCAGTATTTT. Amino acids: CASSLAKIAGGQYF.